Described below is a single T cell receptor beta chain sequence and its context. Its antigen is not identified. Libraries for TCR beta were made by quantitative 5'-RACE with molecular barcodes. One entry per CDR3 protein, called by TCRdb with MiXCR from the 5' RACE reads. The repertoire holds around 150,000 distinct CDR3 sequences, with 25% to 35% as singletons. The CDR3 is 14 amino acids. Per germline, CDR1 SGHVS and CDR2 FNYEAQ. Trimming removed 1 base at V and 6 bases at J, with 10 bases between. The data were taken from a study of CD8 T cells in ankylosing spondylitis. Study-wide results and limits: Disease-linked clones bore a CD8+ phenotype, appearing relatively rarely in peripheral blood. Seven or eight highly homologous variants formed a TCR beta motif that appeared characteristic of ankylosing spondylitis blood. Significant enrichment of disease-linked clones was reported in matched ankylosing spondylitis synovial fluid.

The sequenced material came from synovial fluid, either unsorted or a sorted T cell fraction (not recorded which). The chain joins TRBV7-6 to TRBJ1-5; TRBD1 is a possible D gene (5 bases). The clonotype comes from a male donor with ankylosing spondylitis. For the CDR3, the DNA is TGTGCCAGCAGCTTAGGAGGGAGGGGTCAGCCCCAGCATTTT. Protein sequence: CASSLGGRGQPQHF.